This section outlines one TCR beta chain sequence together with its context. The antigen remains undetermined. The CDR3 is 14 residues long. Germline CDR1 is LGHNA and CDR2 is YSLEER. V lost 0 bases to trimming and J lost 2 bases, with 7 bases between them. The data were produced by immunoSEQ multiplex PCR, yet TCRdb's version contains in-frame clones alone and is incomplete. The sample yields 150,000 to 200,000 clones, roughly 80% seen once. This entry belongs to a study of cytomegalovirus exposure and HLA in healthy donors. Study-level results: The listing of 150 to 200 TCR beta chains classed them as cytomegalovirus-associated. For most TCR sequences rarity was the rule, although some public TCRs occurred in many donors.

The TCR sequence derives from a man aged 25 to 45 in good health and CMV-seropositive. The sample was PBMCs. The V call is TRBV4-3, the J call TRBJ2-5; D not certain. The CDR3 is CASSQDSGQETQYF. The CDR3 coding sequence is TGCGCCAGCAGCCAAGATTCCGGGCAAGAGACCCAGTACTTC.